This TCR beta chain was recorded in a study of beta chain features in type 1 diabetes listed by TCRdb under 2018. About the full investigation: No differences in mean age, gender distribution, total cell number or subset yield were found between patients and healthy donors. A total of 107,917,701 sorted cells were examined across all samples, and the number of cells per subset was strongly correlated with RNA yield. The study compared TCRB repertoires of sorted circulating CD4+ T cell subsets between recently diagnosed type 1 diabetes patients and matched healthy donors. Regulatory and stem cell-like memory subsets were isolated from only 8 patients and about eight healthy donors, whereas naive and central memory subsets came from all 30 or so donors.

Points the paper makes about the study in general: The naive, central memory and regulatory TCRB repertoires appeared to resemble one another more closely among patients than among healthy donors. Because cDNA was sequenced instead of genomic DNA, activated cells with high expression could be over-represented, although the groups did not differ in activation or CD3 levels. Because the HLA sub-analyses included only small numbers of individuals, any influence of HLA type on TCRB rearrangement was left unresolved. Shorter templates might be favored by PCR, yet because patient and control samples were amplified and corrected together, any such skew would affect both groups equally. Type 1 diabetes patients showed a moderate but significant shortening of TCRB CDR3 length in all four CD4+ subsets. At VDJ recombination sites, patients with type 1 diabetes made fewer insertions and deleted more nucleotides, a pattern implying thymic rearrangement abnormalities.

The cysteine opens and the phenylalanine closes a CDR3 of 15 amino acids. The sequence is cut down to CDR3 DNA, 45 bases in frame from base 1. Trimming takes 4 bases off V and 0 bases off J; junction bases not matched to a gene: 1. CDR1 MGHRA and CDR2 YSYEKL were looked up in the germline V gene. Comments on this clone: Its antigen is currently not known. No base quality information exists; no much larger clone differs at one position.

The entire isolated RNA was reverse transcribed using the High Capacity cDNA Reverse Transcription Kit, and thus expressed TCRB transcripts were sequenced. Deep immunoSEQ sequencing was performed on naive, central memory and regulatory T cell samples, with an average of around 3.4 million total reads per sample. Sorted cells were lysed in RLT buffer, and RNA was extracted using DNase-treated RNeasy Micro or Mini kits according to cell number. Each cell subset was processed on its own to prevent cross-contamination, while patient and healthy donor samples were processed together. The immunoSEQ multiplex PCR was used to amplify TCRB sequences from cDNA, generating 87-bp fragments that spanned the CDR3 region. Sequencing of the amplicons was performed on the Illumina HiSeq platform. In the paper's pipeline: Synthetic template baselines were used to correct PCR bias computationally, reads within Hamming distance 2 were collapsed together, and singletons that could not be merged were discarded. Reads were aligned against IMGT so that V, D and J genes, CDR3 length and insertions or deletions at six rearrangement sites could be assigned. Within each subset, clonotype counts were normalized to sorted cell number, after which true diversity and Gini coefficients were computed with the tcR R package. Repertoire sharing was quantified using the overlap coefficient calculated on TCRB nucleotide sequences. Out-of-frame TCRB sequences from naive cells were analyzed as a proxy for the pre-selection repertoire. TCRdb carries this immuneACCESS record with in-frame sequences only. Its versions omit some clonotypes, under half of them owing to an unresolved V gene in the studies checked, with the rest unexplained. That table is the source of V, J and clone size, and D and trimming were worked out from the DNA. For this sample there are 900,000 or so clones; 15% to 20% appear just once. About 0.02% of the sample rests with the top ten.

Each donor gave one peripheral blood draw, averaging roughly 120 mL, which was collected into heparinised tubes. Using a panel that included CD45RO, CCR7, CD25, CD127, CD95 and CD27, naive, central memory, regulatory and stem cell-like memory CD4+ T cells were sorted on a BD FACSAria II. Purity was above 95% for every sorted population. PBMCs were isolated immediately by Lymphoprep density gradient centrifugation and stained directly without culture. To minimize batch effects, samples were stained and sorted in pairs, one healthy donor with one patient per experiment. The receptor was isolated from a woman aged 18-30 years in good health. Input material: naive CD4+ T cells from blood. The cell subset or site label of this sample denotes: true naive CD4+ T cells. The V gene is TRBV4-1 and the J gene is TRBJ2-1; 9 of the junction bases match TRBD2. The DNA sequence is given as TGCGCCAGCAGCCGTAGCGGGAGCTCCTACAATGAGCAGTTCTTC. Its translation is CASSRSGSSYNEQFF.